The 10 T cell receptor beta chains in this list originate from one sample, sequenced in a study. TCRdb analysed the RT-PCR reads with MiXCR anew, one entry per CDR3 protein. The sample consists of about 680,000 distinct CDR3 sequences, more than 13% of them appearing once. The specimen was memory CD4+ T cells from blood. The receptors derive from a female donor in good health, serving as a healthy control.

This clonotype came up a few times. The chain combines TRBV12-3 or TRBV12-4 with TRBJ1-2, with 8 bases matching TRBD1. V shed 5 bases, J shed 4 bases, and the junction held 12 bases outside the gene matches. CDR3 length equals 16 residues. Here the CDR3 reads CASSPEGTGEVYGYTF. The CDR3 DNA sequence: TGTGCCAGCAGTCCCGAGGGGACAGGCGAGGTCTATGGCTACACCTTC.

The chain links TRBV29-1 to TRBJ2-1, with 8 bases aligning to TRBD2. Trimming removed 4 bases from V and 4 bases from J; junction bases left unmatched: 6. Germline CDR1 is SQVTM and CDR2 is ANQGSEA. The CDR3 has 14 residues. The CDR3 DNA sequence: TGCAGCGTTGCATCGCGGGGGGCATACAATGAGCAGTTCTTC. It specifies CSVASRGAYNEQFF.

The chain joins TRBV6-2 or TRBV6-3 to TRBJ2-1; D remains unclear. The germline V gene encodes CDR1 MNHEY and CDR2 SVGEGT. Deletions cut 11 bases from V and 4 bases from J, with 12 bases between. This CDR3 has 12 residues. The CDR3 region is CASQADYNEQFF. The CDR3 nucleotides read TGTGCCTCCCAGGCGGATTACAATGAGCAGTTCTTC.

This clonotype showed up just a few times. The junction departs from germline at one end; a sequencing error may be responsible. CDR3 coding DNA: TGTGCCAGCGGCTCTGCGGGCGGCTGGGAGGTCTTC. The encoded protein is CASGSAGGWEVF. The gene calls are TRBV27 and TRBJ2-7, with a tentative D call TRBD2 (6 bases). Germline-derived CDR1 and CDR2 are MNHEY and SMNVEV (reference sequence). This CDR3 comprises 12 residues.

There are many counts of this clonotype. This chain uses TRBV7-2 with TRBJ2-2; D remains unclear. CDR3 length equals 14 residues. V was pared by 1 base and J by 0 bases, with 3 bases between. The V gene's germline CDR1 is SGHTA and CDR2 FQGNSA. The CDR3 sequence: CASSLDPNTGELFF. The CDR3, as DNA: TGTGCCAGCAGCTTAGACCCGAACACCGGGGAGCTGTTTTTT. Variable domain in full (rest from reference TRBV7-2 and TRBJ2-2): GAGVSQSPSNKVTEKGKDVELRCDPISGHTALYWYRQSLGQGLEFLIYFQGNSAPDKSGLPSDRFSAERTGGSVSTLTIQRTQQEDSAVYLCASSLDPNTGELFFGEGSRLTVL.

This clonotype was detected ten times or more. The chain uses TRBV6-6 and TRBJ1-5, with D tentatively TRBD1 (6 bases). Germline V lookup: CDR1 MNHNY, CDR2 SVGAGI (reference sequence). The CDR3 has 13 amino acids. Trimming removed 7 bases from V and 7 bases from J, with 14 bases in between. This chain's CDR3 is CASTPSGGQPQHF. CDR3 sequence (DNA): TGTGCCAGCACCCCGTCGGGGGGCCAGCCCCAGCATTTT.

There are many counts of this clonotype. The rearrangement uses TRBV15 and TRBJ2-1; 7 bases match TRBD2. The CDR3 contains 15 residues. V trimming: 0 bases; J trimming: 4 bases; junction bases outside the gene matches: 3. Germline V gives CDR1 LNHNV, CDR2 YYDKDF (reference sequence). CDR3 in DNA: TGTGCCACCAGCAGAGACTTTAGCGGGTACAATGAGCAGTTCTTC. Translation gives CATSRDFSGYNEQFF. Full variable domain (outside the CDR3, taken from reference TRBV15 and TRBJ2-1): DAMVIQNPRYQVTQFGKPVTLSCSQTLNHNVMYWYQQKSSQAPKLLFHYYDKDFNNEADTPDNFQSRRPNTSFCFLDIRSPGLGDTAMYLCATSRDFSGYNEQFFGPGTRLTVL.

This clonotype was observed a few times. The rearrangement uses TRBV20-1 and TRBJ1-2; D is ambiguous. This CDR3 is 13 amino acids long. Germline V gene sequence: CDR1 DFQATT, CDR2 SNEGSKA (reference sequence). V gave up 3 bases and J gave up 8 bases, with 16 bases separating them. The CDR3 loop is CSASPGLLEGYTF. The CDR3 DNA reads as TGCAGTGCTAGCCCCGGTTTATTGGAGGGCTACACCTTC.

This clonotype was seen only a few times. The chain is built from TRBV5-1 and TRBJ2-5; D ambiguous. V was clipped by 6 bases and J by 5 bases, with 20 bases between them. This CDR3 has 15 amino acids. The germline gives CDR1 SGHRS, CDR2 YFSETQ. This chain's CDR3 is CASNSEQTGQETQYF. Here the CDR3 DNA reads TGCGCCAGCAACTCCGAACAGACGGGCCAGGAGACCCAGTACTTC. Full variable domain (remainder filled in from reference TRBV5-1 and TRBJ2-5): KAGVTQTPRYLIKTRGQQVTLSCSPISGHRSVSWYQQTPGQGLQFLFEYFSETQRNKGNFPGRFSGRQFSNSRSEMNVSTLELGDSALYLCASNSEQTGQETQYFGPGTRLLVL.

The chain employs TRBV29-1 and TRBJ2-3; possibly TRBD2 for D (5 bases). CDR1 is SQVTM and CDR2 is ANQGSEA in the germline V gene. This CDR3 spans 12 amino acids. Trimming removed 8 bases from V and 6 bases from J, with 15 bases in between. The CDR3 sequence: CSFREGADTQYF. CDR3 nucleotide sequence: TGCAGCTTTCGGGAAGGCGCGGATACGCAGTATTTT.